This T cell receptor (beta chain) was obtained from a study of shared clonotypes between healthy human individuals. Study-wide context: A couple of female and a few male donors aged 18 to 49 were enrolled.

Naive CD8 cells, CD45RO-negative and positively selected for CCR7, excluded terminally differentiated effector memory CD45RA+ cells. Produced via immunoSEQ multiplex PCR; TCRdb's table is partial and in-frame only. The sample holds around 2,100,000 clones; about 94% are singletons and the top ten take roughly 1%. V was shortened by 1 base and J by 2 bases, with 11 bases between the two germline ends. The CDR3 spans 15 residues. The germline V gene has CDR1 SEHNR and CDR2 FQNEAQ (reference sequence). The chain couples TRBV7-9 to TRBJ1-2; D is uncertain. This TCR was sampled from a man between 18 and 35 years old in good health. Sequencing used naive CD8+ T cells sorted from blood. Here the CDR3 reads CASSLVFPGNYGYTF. In DNA form, the CDR3 reads TGTGCCAGCAGCTTAGTGTTTCCCGGGAACTATGGCTACACCTTC.